The present entry profiles one TCR beta chain with its context. Per the germline V gene, CDR1 is SQVTM and CDR2 is ANQGSEA. The CDR3 length is 17 residues. V shed 7 bases, J shed 8 bases, and the junction held 20 bases outside the gene matches. These data originate in a study of CD8 T cells in Susac syndrome. RNA amounts of 0.5 to 1 ug underwent reverse transcription with random hexamers. Amplification of TCR beta CDR3 across 54 Vbeta and 13 Jbeta was performed with immunoSEQ multiplex PCR. TCRdb passed the immunoSEQ multiplex PCR reads through MiXCR, listing each CDR3 protein once. The sample holds about 64,000 distinct CDR3 sequences, approximately 94% seen once.

The sequence came from a human donor with multiple sclerosis. The chain carries TRBV29-1 and TRBJ2-3, with 11 nucleotides matching TRBD2. The sequenced sample consisted of CD8+ T cells from PBMCs. The CDR3 reads CSAPSGGPRDGMGTQYF. CDR3 in DNA: TGCAGCGCCCCTAGCGGGGGGCCTCGAGACGGGATGGGTACGCAGTATTTT.